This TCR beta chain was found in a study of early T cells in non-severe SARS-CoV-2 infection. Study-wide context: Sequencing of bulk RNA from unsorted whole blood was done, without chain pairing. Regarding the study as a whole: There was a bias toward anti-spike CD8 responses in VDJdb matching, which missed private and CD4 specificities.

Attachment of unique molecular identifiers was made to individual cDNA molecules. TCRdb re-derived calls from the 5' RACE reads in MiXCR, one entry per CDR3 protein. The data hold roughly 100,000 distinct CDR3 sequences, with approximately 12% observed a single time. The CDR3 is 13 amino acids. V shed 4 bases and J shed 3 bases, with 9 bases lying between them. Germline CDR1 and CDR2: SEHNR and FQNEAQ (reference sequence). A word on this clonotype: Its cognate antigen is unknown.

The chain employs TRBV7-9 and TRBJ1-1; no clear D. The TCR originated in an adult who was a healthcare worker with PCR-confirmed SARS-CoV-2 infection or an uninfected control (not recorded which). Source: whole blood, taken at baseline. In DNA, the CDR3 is TGTGCCAGCAGCTCGTCACTACACACTGAAGCTTTCTTT. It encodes CASSSSLHTEAFF.